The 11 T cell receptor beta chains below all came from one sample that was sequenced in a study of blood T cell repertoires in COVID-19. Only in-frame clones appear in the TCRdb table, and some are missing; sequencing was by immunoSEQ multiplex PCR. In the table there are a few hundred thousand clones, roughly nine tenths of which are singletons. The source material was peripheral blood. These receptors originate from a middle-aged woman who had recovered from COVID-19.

The chain's CDR3 is CASSSAVNTGELFF. The CDR3 DNA reads as TGTGCCAGCAGTTCAGCGGTGAACACCGGGGAGCTGTTTTTT. The J gene is TRBJ2-2, the V gene TRBV28, with D tentatively TRBD2 (5 bases). This CDR3 has 14 amino acids. The germline V gene encodes CDR1 MDHEN and CDR2 SYDVKM. Trimming took off 4 bases at V and 1 base at J, with 7 bases between the two ends.

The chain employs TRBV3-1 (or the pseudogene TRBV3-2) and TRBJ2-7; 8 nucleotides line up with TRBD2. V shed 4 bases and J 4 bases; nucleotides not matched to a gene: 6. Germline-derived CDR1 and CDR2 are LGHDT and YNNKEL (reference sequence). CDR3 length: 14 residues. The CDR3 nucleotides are TGTGCCAGCAGCCCTTATATAGCGGGGTACGAGCAGTACTTC. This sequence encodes CASSPYIAGYEQYF.

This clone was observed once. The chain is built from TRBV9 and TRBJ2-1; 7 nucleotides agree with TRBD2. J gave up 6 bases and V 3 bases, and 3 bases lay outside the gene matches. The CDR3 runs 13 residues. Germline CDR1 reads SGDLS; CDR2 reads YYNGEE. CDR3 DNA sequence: TGTGCCAGCAGCGGACTAGCTGCCAATGAGCAGTTCTTC. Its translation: CASSGLAANEQFF.

This CDR3 reads CASSMGGGTSYEQYF. As DNA, the CDR3 is TGTGCCAGCAGCATGGGGGGGGGTACCTCCTACGAGCAGTACTTC. This rearrangement joins TRBV6-5 to TRBJ2-7; TRBD2 agrees at 7 bases. This CDR3 has 15 amino acids. The V segment lost 6 bases and the J segment 0 bases; nucleotides outside the gene matches: 8. Germline V gene lookup returns CDR1 MNHEY and CDR2 SVGAGI.

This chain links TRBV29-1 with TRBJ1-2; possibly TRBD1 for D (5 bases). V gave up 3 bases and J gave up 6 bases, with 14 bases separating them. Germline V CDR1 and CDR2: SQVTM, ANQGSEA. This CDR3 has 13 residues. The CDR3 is CSVERGSLDGYTF. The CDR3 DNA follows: TGCAGCGTTGAGCGGGGGAGCCTGGATGGCTACACCTTC. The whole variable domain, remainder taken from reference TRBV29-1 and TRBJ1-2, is SAVISQKPSRDICQRGTSLTIQCQVDSQVTMMFWYRQQPGQSLTLIATANQGSEATYESGFVIDKFPISRPNLTFSTLTVSNMSPEDSSIYLCSVERGSLDGYTFGSGTRLTVV.

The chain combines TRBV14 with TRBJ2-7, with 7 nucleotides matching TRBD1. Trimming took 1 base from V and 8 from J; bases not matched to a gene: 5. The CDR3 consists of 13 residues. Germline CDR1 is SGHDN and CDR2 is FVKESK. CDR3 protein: CASSQVAGGKQYF. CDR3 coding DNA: TGTGCCAGCAGCCAAGTAGCAGGGGGTAAGCAGTACTTC.

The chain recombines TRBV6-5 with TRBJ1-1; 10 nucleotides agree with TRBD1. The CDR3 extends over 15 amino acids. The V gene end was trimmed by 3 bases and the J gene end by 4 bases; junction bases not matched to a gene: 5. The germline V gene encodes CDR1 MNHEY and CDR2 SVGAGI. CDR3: CASSYSGTGATEAFF. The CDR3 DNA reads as TGTGCCAGCAGTTATTCCGGGACAGGGGCCACTGAAGCTTTCTTT.

CDR3 nucleotides: TGTGCCAGCAGTTTATTGGGGGGGGCGGACATTCAGTACTTC. Its translation is CASSLLGGADIQYF. The chain links TRBV28 to TRBJ2-4; D may be TRBD2 (7 bases). This CDR3 contains 14 residues. V dropped 1 base and J dropped 8 bases, with 12 bases sitting between them. The germline gives CDR1 MDHEN, CDR2 SYDVKM.

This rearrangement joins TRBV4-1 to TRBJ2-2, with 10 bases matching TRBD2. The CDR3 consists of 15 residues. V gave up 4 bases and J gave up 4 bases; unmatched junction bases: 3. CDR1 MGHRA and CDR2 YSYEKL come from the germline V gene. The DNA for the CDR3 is TGCGCCAGCAGCCCTATAGCGGGAGGCACCGGGGAGCTGTTTTTT. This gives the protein CASSPIAGGTGELFF.

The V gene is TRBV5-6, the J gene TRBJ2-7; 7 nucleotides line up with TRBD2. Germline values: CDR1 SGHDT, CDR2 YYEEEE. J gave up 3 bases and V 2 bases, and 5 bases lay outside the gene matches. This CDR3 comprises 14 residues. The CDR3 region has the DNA TGTGCCAGCAGCTTCGCTAGCGGATACTACGAGCAGTACTTC. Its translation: CASSFASGYYEQYF.

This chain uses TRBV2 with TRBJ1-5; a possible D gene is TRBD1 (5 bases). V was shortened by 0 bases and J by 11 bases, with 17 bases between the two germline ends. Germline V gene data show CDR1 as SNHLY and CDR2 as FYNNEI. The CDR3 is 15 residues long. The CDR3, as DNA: TGTGCCAGCAGTGAAGCGCTTCAGGGCCGCTCGGCCCAGCATTTT. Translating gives CASSEALQGRSAQHF.